The text below deals with one TCR beta chain. CDR1 and CDR2 (germline): SGHRS, YFSETQ. This CDR3 is built from 11 residues. V dropped 5 bases and J dropped 4 bases, with 7 bases sitting between them. This entry is derived from a study of graft-versus-host responses after intestinal transplantation. Here immunoSEQ multiplex PCR was the method, and the copy in TCRdb shows in-frame clones only, minus some. Here the sample spans thousands of clones, around 90% being singletons. The V gene is TRBV5-1, the J gene TRBJ2-7; no clear D gene. This TCR was sampled from a human patient who received an intestinal transplant, so some T cells may come from the graft donor. The sample consisted of PBMCs, taken 30 to 33 days after intestinal transplant. The CDR3 sequence: CASRGTYEQYF. CDR3 in DNA: TGCGCCAGCAGGGGCACTTACGAGCAGTACTTC.